This entry features one T cell receptor beta chain sequence. Three rounds of nested PCR, following a modified ARM-PCR protocol, produced the TCRbeta library. Each CDR3 protein gets one entry after TCRdb re-called the multiplex PCR reads with MiXCR. This table has over 130,000 distinct CDR3 sequences, around two thirds appearing once. RNA was extracted from bulk tissue without any cell sorting. This entry comes from a study of tumor and adjacent non-tumor tissue in lung cancer. CDR3 length equals 15 residues. Germline assignment: CDR1 MNHNY and CDR2 SVGAGI (reference sequence). The V gene lost 4 bases and the J gene lost 7 bases, with 19 bases spanning the gap.

Source material: lung tumor tissue. The rearrangement joins TRBV6-6 to TRBJ1-1; D is possibly TRBD1 (5 bases). This TCR came from a man aged 55 to 70 with small cell lung cancer. The CDR3 region is CASSLGLGNRGEAFF. The CDR3 DNA sequence: TGTGCCAGCAGTTTGGGACTCGGTAACCGGGGTGAAGCTTTCTTT.